This is a list of T cell receptor beta chains from one sample in a study of OX40 agonist ivuxolimab in advanced cancers. TCRdb's table, derived via immunoSEQ multiplex PCR, lists solely in-frame clones and lacks some. The sample contains about 75,000 clones, 85% to 90% of which appear only once. This specimen consisted of CD4+ or CD8+ T cells sorted from blood, obtained in a trial of the OX40 agonist ivuxolimab. These receptors all come from an adult with an advanced solid tumor such as melanoma, head and neck, liver or kidney cancer. CDR3s include the opening cysteine and the closing phenylalanine or tryptophan. Not every row has a clone size; where given, it reads once, few, many or a size class.

clone size: NA; J gene: TRBJ1-2; V gene: TRBV7-8; CDR3 protein: CASSLEGGYTF
clone size: NA; J gene: TRBJ2-7; V gene: TRBV5-1; CDR3 protein: CASSLSSGSFSSYEQYF
clone size: NA; J gene: TRBJ2-1; V gene: TRBV29-1; CDR3 protein: CSVGASSYNEQFF
clone size: NA; J gene: TRBJ2-3; V gene: TRBV6-6; CDR3 protein: CASMGRDTQYF
clone size: NA; J gene: TRBJ2-1; V gene: TRBV28; CDR3 protein: CASRPRLAGVGNEQFF
clone size: NA; J gene: TRBJ1-1; V gene: TRBV18; CDR3 protein: CASSYSTANTEAFF
clone size: few; J gene: TRBJ1-1; V gene: TRBV18; CDR3 protein: CASSPAGRKNTEAFF
clone size: NA; J gene: TRBJ2-7; V gene: TRBV11-3; CDR3 protein: CASSPTSGSDEQYF
clone size: NA; J gene: TRBJ2-1; V gene: TRBV4-3; CDR3 protein: CASSQELGDNEQFF
clone size: NA; J gene: TRBJ1-3; V gene: TRBV29-1; CDR3 protein: CSVAGAGNTIYF
clone size: once; J gene: TRBJ1-1; V gene: TRBV6-5; CDR3 protein: CASRDGPNTEAFF